These 9 T cell receptor beta chains share one sample of origin, sequenced in a study of graft-versus-host responses after intestinal transplantation. Profiling relied on immunoSEQ multiplex PCR, and the TCRdb table lists in-frame clones only, not all of them. The table records about 6,800 clones, 20% to 30% of them present only once. The sequencing here drew on alloreactive CD4+ T cells from a mixed lymphocyte reaction culture, taken before intestinal transplant. As for subset: CFSE-low proliferating T cells sorted from roughly 6-day pre-transplant mixed lymphocyte reaction (GvH or HvG direction). The receptors shown here come from a human patient who received an intestinal transplant.

The sample holds a few counts of this clone. As DNA, the CDR3 is TGTGCCAGTAGTCCCAGACTAGCGGGGGGGACAGGGGCCAAAAACATTCAGTACTTC. Its protein product is CASSPRLAGGTGAKNIQYF. The chain combines TRBV19 with TRBJ2-4, with 14 bases aligning to TRBD2. CDR3 length: 19 amino acids. CDR1 and CDR2 from the germline V gene are LNHDA and SQIVND (reference sequence). Trimming took 5 bases from V and 1 from J; bases not matched to a gene: 10.

Judged by abundance, this clone is medium-sized. The V gene is TRBV30, the J gene TRBJ2-1; 9 bases line up with TRBD2. V lost 2 bases to trimming and J lost 14 bases; unmatched junction nucleotides: 13. The CDR3 totals 14 residues. In germline, CDR1 is GTSNPN, CDR2 SVGIG (reference sequence). In nucleotides, the CDR3 is TGTGCCTGGAGTCCTTCGGCTAGCGGGGTAACGGAGTTCTTC. Protein: CAWSPSASGVTEFF.

This sequence joins TRBV5-1 and TRBJ2-1; D call uncertain. This CDR3 is built from 18 residues. V was trimmed by 2 bases and J by 5 bases, leaving 23 bases between them. Germline CDR1 and CDR2: SGHRS and YFSETQ. The CDR3, as DNA: TGCGCCAGCAGCTTTCAGGCCTCAACGAGTGGGCTCGACAATGAGCAGTTCTTC. Its protein is CASSFQASTSGLDNEQFF.

The chain is built from TRBV29-1 and TRBJ1-2; 7 bases agree with TRBD1. The CDR3 has 13 amino acids. Unmatched junction bases numbered 8, after V lost 0 bases and J lost 10 bases. Per the germline V gene, CDR1 is SQVTM and CDR2 is ANQGSEA. The CDR3 DNA follows: TGCAGCGTTGAAGAAACAGGGGCCTGGGCCTACACCTTC. It translates to CSVEETGAWAYTF. Full variable domain (missing parts from reference TRBV29-1 and TRBJ1-2): SAVISQKPSRDICQRGTSLTIQCQVDSQVTMMFWYRQQPGQSLTLIATANQGSEATYESGFVIDKFPISRPNLTFSTLTVSNMSPEDSSIYLCSVEETGAWAYTFGSGTRLTVV.

This clone showed up just a few times. The CDR3 loop is CASSPDRAGGYTF. The CDR3 bases are TGTGCCAGCTCACCTGACAGGGCGGGAGGCTACACCTTC. This rearrangement joins TRBV18 to TRBJ1-2; TRBD1 matches 7 bases. V dropped 3 bases and J dropped 8; count of bases not matched to a gene: 6. CDR3 length equals 13 residues. The germline gives CDR1 KGHSH, CDR2 LQKENI.

By share, this clone ranks as medium-sized. This sequence joins TRBV27 and TRBJ2-7; 7 nucleotides align to TRBD1. CDR1 and CDR2 from the germline V gene are MNHEY and SMNVEV (reference sequence). CDR3 length: 14 amino acids. After removal of 9 bases from V and 3 bases from J, the junction contained 11 bases not matched to a gene. CDR3 protein: CAREPGTEIYEQYF. In DNA, the CDR3 is TGTGCCAGGGAACCCGGGACAGAGATCTACGAGCAGTACTTC.

J is TRBJ2-6 and V is TRBV6-5; D gene uncertain. Trimming took off 2 bases at V and 0 bases at J, with 5 bases between the two ends. The germline V gene has CDR1 MNHEY and CDR2 SVGAGI. The CDR3 extends over 15 amino acids. DNA for the CDR3: TGTGCCAGCAGTTACCTGCCCTCTGGGGCCAACGTCCTGACTTTC. It translates to CASSYLPSGANVLTF.

The J gene is TRBJ1-1, the V gene TRBV7-8; no clear D. The CDR3 has 11 residues. The germline V gene encodes CDR1 SGHVS and CDR2 FQNEAQ. V was pared by 5 bases and J by 6 bases, with 7 bases between. The CDR3 reads CASSRLAEAFF. The DNA of the CDR3 is TGTGCCAGCAGCCGGCTGGCTGAAGCTTTCTTT.

In its sample, this clone was seen a few times. The chain recombines TRBV5-6 with TRBJ1-6; D unresolved. This CDR3 has 17 amino acids. V lost 3 bases and J 1 base, leaving 14 bases between the germline ends. CDR1 SGHDT and CDR2 YYEEEE come from the germline V gene. Here the CDR3 reads CASSWGYFASYNSPLHF. The CDR3 region has the DNA TGTGCCAGCAGCTGGGGATATTTCGCGTCCTATAATTCACCCCTCCACTTT.